The present entry profiles one T cell receptor beta chain with its context. The antigen is not known. The CDR3 loop spans 11 amino acids. V gave up 5 bases and J gave up 4 bases, with 6 bases separating them. CDR1 is SNHLY and CDR2 is FYNNEI in the germline V gene. A multiplex PCR was run with 60 Vbeta primers and 13 Jbeta primers. The data were produced by immunoSEQ multiplex PCR, yet TCRdb's version contains in-frame clones alone and is incomplete. This repertoire shows 200,000 to 250,000 clones, around 88% found once; its top ten account for less than 1.2%. The data were taken from a study of cytomegalovirus exposure and HLA in healthy donors. Across the study: Within an early data release were about 85 million unique TCRs drawn from HLA-typed donors. Study-wide results and caveats: A list of about 180 TCR beta chains associated with cytomegalovirus was given. In a later analysis, a missense DCLRE1C variant was linked to TCR beta V- and J-gene trimming.

These donors counted as nominally healthy when sampled, but unrecorded immune exposures were likely. Sequenced: PBMCs. The J gene is TRBJ2-7, the V gene TRBV2; D unresolved. The receptor's source is a woman aged 18-29 years in good health and CMV-seronegative. The chain's CDR3 is CASSPTYEQYF. Here the CDR3 DNA reads TGTGCCAGCAGTCCGACTTACGAGCAGTACTTC. The whole variable domain, remainder taken from reference TRBV2 and TRBJ2-7, is EPEVTQTPSHQVTQMGQEVILRCVPISNHLYFYWYRQILGQKVEFLVSFYNNEISEKSEIFDDQFSVERPDGSNFTLKIRSTKLEDSAMYFCASSPTYEQYFGPGTRLTVT.